Listed below are T cell receptor beta chains from one sample, sequenced in a study of T cells in Graves' hyperthyroidism and ophthalmopathy. TCRdb fed the multiplex PCR reads into MiXCR, producing one record per CDR3 protein. The data hold 300,000 to 400,000 distinct CDR3 sequences, with around a fifth observed a single time. The sequencing input was blood. The receptors shown here come from a woman aged 50 to 60 with Graves' hyperthyroidism. The CDR3 runs from the conserved cysteine through the conserved F or W.

J gene	V gene	CDR3 protein
TRBJ2-1	TRBV7-2	CASSRTHRLGYNEQFF
TRBJ1-1	TRBV2	CASGDRLEAFF
TRBJ2-3	TRBV7-9	CASSLAGFFTDTQYF
TRBJ1-5	TRBV7-8	CASSAGQGVQPQHF
TRBJ2-1	TRBV20-1	CSATRGGSSYNEQFF
TRBJ2-3	TRBV29-1	CSAIAGAIRTDTQYF
TRBJ1-1	TRBV11-1	CASSLGRLDREDTEAFF
TRBJ2-5	TRBV6-1	CASSEAYQETQYF
TRBJ2-1	TRBV2	CASRLSSESNNEQFF
TRBJ1-6	TRBV7-2	CASSNIDSPLHF
TRBJ1-5	TRBV18	CASSDTGTGNQPQHF
TRBJ1-5	TRBV2	CASNPRMGNQPQHF
TRBJ2-7	TRBV7-2	CASSRGVTTEQYF
TRBJ2-7	TRBV2	CANRQGYEQYF
TRBJ2-7	TRBV28	CASSLKFEAEQYF
TRBJ1-2	TRBV6-1	CASRSKQSFYGYTF